This T cell receptor (beta chain) comes out of a study of shared clonotypes between healthy human individuals. Sequencing was performed with immunoSEQ multiplex PCR; in TCRdb, only in-frame clones are kept and a portion is missing. The sample contains 2 million to 3 million clones, under 95% of which appear only once. A note on this clone: Its antigen remains unidentified.

V gave up 0 bases and J gave up 5 bases; unmatched junction bases: 8. Germline-derived CDR1 and CDR2 are SGHRS and YFSETQ. CDR3 length: 17 amino acids. Study results and caveats: Several donors showed sharing of about 4.7% of naive CD4 clonotypes. Researchers sampled blood only, noting tissue repertoires likely differ.

This rearrangement joins TRBV5-1 to TRBJ2-3; 11 bases are a match to TRBD2. Sequencing was performed on naive CD4+ T cells from PBMCs. As for subset: CD45RA+ positively selected. The source of this sequence is a man aged 18 to 35 in good health. Some clones in this sample may be carry-over from other donors' samples. CDR3 protein: CASSLATTSGIGDTQYF. CDR3 DNA sequence: TGCGCCAGCAGCTTGGCGACGACTAGCGGGATAGGAGATACGCAGTATTTT.